This T cell receptor (beta chain) was recovered during a study of T cells in Graves' hyperthyroidism and ophthalmopathy. Overall study findings and caveats: Among clonotypes expanded in thyroid above 0.001, most were also found in blood. Model output signaled ophthalmopathy a median around 6.9 months ahead of onset. From stable hyperthyroidism, ophthalmopathy was separated by a 13 V-J model.

Criteria for exclusion of patients were uncontrolled infection, other autoimmune disease, pregnancy or lactation. Only a few counts were recorded for this clonotype. Its antigen is undetermined. A read error may explain this, as a much larger clone is one base away. Germline CDR1 SQVTM, CDR2 ANQGSEA. The CDR3 is made up of 17 amino acids. The J segment lost 3 bases and the V segment lost 1 base, leaving 10 bases of the junction unmatched. TCR beta CDR3 sequences were amplified from RNA transcripts. HTBI primers were employed in a first-round RT-PCR of the TCR CDR3. TCRdb re-called the multiplex PCR reads with MiXCR, one entry per CDR3 protein. The repertoire holds 500,000 to 650,000 distinct CDR3 sequences, roughly 45% seen once, with around 44% in the top ten.

The V call is TRBV29-1, the J call TRBJ1-2; 11 bases map to TRBD1. The TCR comes from an adult woman with Graves' disease, either hyperthyroidism or ophthalmopathy (not recorded which). Material: peripheral blood or thyroid tissue (not recorded which). CDR3 DNA sequence: TGCAGCGTTGAAGCTCAGGACAGGGGGCCCCGGGACTATGGCTACACCTTC. This encodes CSVEAQDRGPRDYGYTF.